Judged by abundance, the clone carrying this TCR beta chain is medium-sized (0.01 to 0.1%). What it binds is unknown. The entry originates in a study of immune heterogeneity within non-small cell lung tumors. Background on the study: There was 1 tumor not otherwise specified, along with some 11 non-squamous carcinomas and several squamous cell carcinomas.

With around 0.6 ug used per sample, the template was genomic DNA from bulk tumor. Primary tumors were biopsied several times each, far apart, intraoperatively. Curative surgery was performed on patients who had untreated, newly diagnosed non-small cell lung cancer. Patients with newly diagnosed non-small cell lung cancer who underwent surgery with curative intent served as donors. Notes on the study in general: Across individual patients, the high-frequency T-cell receptor beta clonotypes were largely distinct. Recurrence of identical dominant CDR3 beta clonotypes was observed across tumor sites within a patient, alongside site-unique high-frequency clones.

The TCR beta CDR3 region underwent multiplex PCR amplification with 32 V and 13 J primers. TCRdb ran MiXCR on the multiplex PCR reads and lists one entry per CDR3 protein. The sample includes more than 9,000 distinct CDR3 sequences, more than 25% of them seen just once. The specimen sequenced was lung tumor tissue. The TCR comes from an older woman with non-small cell lung cancer.

CDR3 protein: CASSWTSSYEQYF. The CDR3 DNA reads TGTGCCAGCAGTTGGACGAGCTCCTACGAGCAGTACTTC. The V gene is TRBV6-2 or TRBV6-3, the J gene TRBJ2-7; unclear D gene. With 4 bases removed from V and 0 bases from J, the gap between germline ends came to 7 bases. CDR1 is MNHEY, CDR2 SVGEGT, per germline. The CDR3 extends over 13 amino acids.